This section outlines one TCR beta chain sequence together with its context. Its specificity is unknown. The data belong to a study of cytomegalovirus exposure and HLA in healthy donors. Whole-study results and caveats: Presence/absence analyses supposed approximately even sequencing depth among donors. Later genetic work tied a missense DCLRE1C variant to beta-chain V and J trimming.

PCR amplification relied on 60 Vbeta primers (plus 13 Jbeta primers). Repertoires were generated with immunoSEQ multiplex PCR, while TCRdb's copy carries only in-frame clones and drops some. The repertoire table contains approximately 80,000 clones. Sequencing was carried out using PBMCs. This clonotype was obtained from a woman in her 30s in good health and CMV-seronegative.

This chain's CDR3 is CASSSPGGVTGANVLTF. The CDR3 DNA reads as TGTGCCAGTAGTAGTCCAGGGGGCGTAACTGGGGCCAACGTCCTGACTTTC. This sequence joins TRBV19 and TRBJ2-6; TRBD1 matches at 8 bases. This CDR3 comprises 17 residues. Germline trimming cut 4 bases from V and 2 bases from J; bases unmatched to any gene: 7. The germline CDR1 and CDR2 sequences are LNHDA and SQIVND (reference sequence).